The entry below describes one TCR beta chain. The antigen it binds to is not known. Qualities for individual bases were not recorded, and no much larger clone is one base off. The data originate from a study of blood T cell repertoires in COVID-19 (dated by TCRdb to 2020 to 2022). Looking at the study overall: The collaborator samples originated in the United States, Italy and Spain and spanned the acute and convalescent phases of COVID-19. The dataset comprised deeply sampled blood TCRbeta repertoires from subjects exposed to, actively infected with, or recovered from COVID-19. Where HLA class I and class II types were available, the types were taken from metadata supplied by the sample provider, not from assay-based typing. Sample metadata almost always included a de-identified subject ID, COVID-19 status, age in years and sex. The material from the prospective study consisted of cDNA or gDNA derived from T cells, B-cell-depleted T cells, or PBMCs. The repertoires were released in a freely available public database meant as a resource for research on the immune response to SARS-CoV-2. Samples were obtained from the ongoing ImmuneRACE study (first 160 participants) and from approximately 1,200 subjects provided by 6 global collaborators.

One collaborating source in Seattle enrolled patients during active infection and followed them longitudinally through the course of disease. The collaborating institutions used their own protocols to collect whole blood in K2EDTA tubes. For TCRbeta analysis, collaborators shipped samples as frozen whole blood, isolated PBMCs, or DNA extracted from either of those sample types. Here is what the overall study found, with its caveats: The amount of clinical and demographic metadata varied by source and participant and was provided uncurated.

TCRbeta CDR3 regions were amplified from genomic DNA by means of the immunoSEQ Assay, a bias-controlled multiplex PCR. As for the original processing: The number of nucleated cells in each sample was estimated by amplification of reference gene primers within the assay. To quantify the absolute abundance of each unique TCRbeta CDR3 rearrangement, sequence reads were collapsed and filtered. For each sample, productive Simpson clonality was calculated by taking the square root of Simpson's diversity index across productive rearrangements. TCRdb carries this immuneACCESS record with in-frame sequences only. Its versions omit some clonotypes, under half of them owing to an unresolved V gene in the studies checked, with the rest unexplained. D and trimming come from the DNA, and the V and J calls and clone size come from that table. This sample comprises 430,000 or so clones, roughly 89% of them detected only once. The top ten constitute less than 0.95% of the sample.

The CDR3 goes from the cysteine to the phenylalanine over 14 residues. Only CDR3 DNA remains: 42 bases, in frame from the first base. Deletion took 3 bases off V and 5 bases off J, with a span of 10 bases between the germline ends. CDR1 and CDR2 are drawn from the germline V gene: KGHDR, SFDVKD. The chain joins TRBV24-1 to TRBJ1-5; 5 matching bases give a weak D call of TRBD1. This clonotype was obtained from a man younger than 30 with COVID-19, enrolled during active disease. Sequenced material: peripheral blood. The CDR3 protein sequence reads: CATSDRTGYQPQHF. The bases are TGTGCCACCAGTGATCGTACAGGCTATCAGCCCCAGCATTTT.